The rows below give T cell receptor beta chains drawn from one sample of a study of T cells in localized non-small cell lung cancer. The protocol was immunoSEQ multiplex PCR, while the TCRdb copy is restricted to in-frame clones and leaves out a portion. The repertoire includes roughly 36,000 clones, 70% to 80% of them detected once, and roughly 35% sits in the top ten. The material sequenced was PBMCs, taken before any cancer treatment. These receptors were collected from a woman aged 35 to 75 with stage II squamous cell lung carcinoma. CDR3s include the opening cysteine and the closing phenylalanine or tryptophan. The D gene is left open where the match is weak. Size is omitted from some rows. Given values are once, few, many or a class for expanded clones.

cdr3_length	j_call	clone_size	v_call	d_call	cdr3_aa	cdr3_nt
14	TRBJ2-2	.	TRBV5-1	TRBD1	CASTLTGTTGELFF	TGCGCCAGCACCCTGACAGGGACCACCGGGGAGCTGTTTTTT
12	TRBJ1-2	.	TRBV19	.	CASRRQSYGYTF	TGTGCCAGCCGAAGACAGTCCTATGGCTACACCTTC
13	TRBJ1-1	few	TRBV27	.	CASSYRADTEAFF	TGTGCCAGCAGTTACAGGGCCGACACTGAAGCTTTCTTT
16	TRBJ2-3	.	TRBV2	.	CASRHVPSEDTDTQYF	TGTGCCAGCAGGCACGTCCCTTCCGAGGACACAGATACGCAGTATTTT
14	TRBJ1-1	.	TRBV6-5	.	CASSYSTENTEAFF	TGTGCCAGCAGTTATTCGACGGAGAACACTGAAGCTTTCTTT
14	TRBJ2-1	.	TRBV7-8	TRBD1	CASSLSTGSNEQFF	TGTGCCAGCAGCTTATCGACAGGGAGCAATGAGCAGTTCTTC
16	TRBJ2-1	.	TRBV5-1	TRBD2	CASSPRTSGIYNEQFF	TGCGCCAGCAGCCCACGGACTAGCGGGATTTACAATGAGCAGTTCTTC
13	TRBJ1-2	.	TRBV6-5	.	CASSPGGYYGYTF	TGTGCCAGCAGCCCCGGGGGGTACTATGGCTACACCTTC
11	TRBJ1-1	.	TRBV10-2	.	CASSNWEEAFF	TGCGCCAGCTCCAACTGGGAAGAAGCTTTCTTT
14	TRBJ2-2	.	TRBV11-3	.	CASSSQGLAGELFF	TGTGCCAGCAGCTCCCAGGGCCTAGCCGGGGAGCTGTTTTTT
16	TRBJ2-7	.	TRBV6-5	.	CASSYRSDVSNYEQYF	TGTGCCAGCAGTTACCGTTCGGACGTATCTAATTACGAGCAGTACTTC
14	TRBJ2-2	once	TRBV7-2	TRBD1	CASGGQGWTGELFF	TGTGCCAGCGGCGGACAGGGTTGGACCGGGGAGCTGTTTTTT
17	TRBJ1-5	few	TRBV7-9	TRBD1	CASSSGQASYSNQPQHF	TGTGCCAGCAGCTCGGGACAGGCGAGCTATAGCAATCAGCCCCAGCATTTT
12	TRBJ1-3	once	TRBV4-3	.	CASSQGGGTIYF	TGCGCCAGCAGCCAAGGGGGGGGCACCATATATTTT
16	TRBJ2-2	.	TRBV18	TRBD1	CASSPLRTGATGELFF	TGTGCCAGCTCACCACTACGGACAGGGGCTACCGGGGAGCTGTTTTTT
15	TRBJ2-3	.	TRBV7-3	TRBD2	CASTWGGLSTDTQYF	TGTGCCAGCACTTGGGGGGGTCTAAGCACAGATACGCAGTATTTT
16	TRBJ1-4	.	TRBV19	.	CASKDTPMSVDEKLFF	TGTGCCAGTAAAGACACACCTATGTCCGTCGATGAAAAACTGTTTTTT
17	TRBJ1-5	.	TRBV15	.	CATENKGGWGSNQPQHF	TGTGCCACCGAGAATAAGGGGGGCTGGGGTAGCAATCAGCCCCAGCATTTT
15	TRBJ2-2	.	TRBV9	.	CASSVGGRNTGELFF	TGTGCCAGCAGCGTAGGGGGCCGGAACACCGGGGAGCTGTTTTTT
12	TRBJ1-4	.	TRBV28	.	CASSSGRGKLFF	TGTGCCAGCAGTTCAGGAAGGGGAAAACTGTTTTTT
15	TRBJ1-5	few	TRBV6-6	TRBD1	CASRGTAFLNQPQHF	TGTGCCAGCAGAGGGACAGCATTTCTCAATCAGCCCCAGCATTTT
14	TRBJ2-1	.	TRBV11-1	TRBD1	CASSPLGQYNEQFF	TGTGCCAGCAGCCCCCTGGGACAGTACAATGAGCAGTTCTTC
13	TRBJ1-2	.	TRBV28	TRBD1	CASSSGQGGGYTF	TGTGCCAGCAGTTCGGGACAGGGGGGAGGCTACACCTTC
16	TRBJ2-2	once	TRBV5-1	.	CASSLRVAANTGELFF	TGCGCCAGCAGCTTGAGGGTAGCGGCGAACACCGGGGAGCTGTTTTTT
16	TRBJ2-3	.	TRBV4-2	TRBD1	CASSQDHRGLPDTQYF	TGTGCCAGCAGCCAAGATCACAGGGGGCTTCCAGATACGCAGTATTTT
16	TRBJ2-1	.	TRBV28	TRBD1	CASSSGQGGYYNEQFF	TGTGCCAGCAGCTCGGGACAGGGGGGCTACTACAATGAGCAGTTCTTC
14	TRBJ2-7	.	TRBV19	TRBD2	CASSFGTSGYEQYF	TGTGCCAGTAGTTTCGGGACTAGCGGCTACGAGCAGTACTTC
15	TRBJ2-7	.	TRBV18	.	CASSPPGRVSGEQYF	TGTGCCAGCTCACCACCGGGAAGGGTGTCAGGCGAGCAGTACTTC